This is a list of T cell receptor beta chains from one sample in a study of cytomegalovirus exposure and HLA in healthy donors. Profiling relied on immunoSEQ multiplex PCR, and the TCRdb table lists in-frame clones only, not all of them. The data hold around 170,000 clones, with 80% to 85% observed a single time. Material: PBMCs. The receptors stem from a middle-aged man in good health and CMV-seropositive. Both conserved end residues are part of each CDR3. The order of the fields is clone size, V gene, D gene, J gene, CDR3 protein, CDR3 DNA. A D gene is named only where the DNA matches it firmly. Clone size, where shown, is once, few, many, or a class for clones that have expanded.

clone_size: -; v_call: TRBV19; d_call: TRBD1; j_call: TRBJ1-1; cdr3_aa: CASSIAGGGGTEAFF; cdr3_nt: TGTGCCAGTAGTATCGCAGGGGGCGGGGGCACTGAAGCTTTCTTT
clone_size: -; v_call: TRBV28; d_call: -; j_call: TRBJ2-7; cdr3_aa: CASSLLTVPDEQYF; cdr3_nt: TGTGCCAGCAGTTTACTTACAGTGCCGGACGAGCAGTACTTC
clone_size: -; v_call: TRBV6-5; d_call: -; j_call: TRBJ2-5; cdr3_aa: CASSYSWPGKETQYF; cdr3_nt: TGTGCCAGCAGTTACTCGTGGCCAGGGAAAGAGACCCAGTACTTC
clone_size: -; v_call: TRBV28; d_call: -; j_call: TRBJ2-5; cdr3_aa: CASSLLSGDGTQYF; cdr3_nt: TGTGCCAGCAGTTTATTATCCGGGGATGGGACCCAGTACTTC
clone_size: -; v_call: TRBV6-5; d_call: TRBD1; j_call: TRBJ1-2; cdr3_aa: CATVIRQGLGGYTF; cdr3_nt: TGTGCCACCGTTATACGACAGGGATTGGGAGGCTACACCTTC
clone_size: -; v_call: TRBV9; d_call: -; j_call: TRBJ2-1; cdr3_aa: CASSVGGGNNEQFF; cdr3_nt: TGTGCCAGCAGCGTAGGCGGCGGGAACAATGAGCAGTTCTTC
clone_size: -; v_call: TRBV28; d_call: -; j_call: TRBJ1-2; cdr3_aa: CASGFKRGSDGGAYGYTF; cdr3_nt: TGTGCCAGCGGGTTCAAACGCGGGAGCGACGGGGGGGCCTATGGCTACACCTTC
clone_size: -; v_call: TRBV18; d_call: TRBD2; j_call: TRBJ2-3; cdr3_aa: CASSPRTSRGDLSTDTQYF; cdr3_nt: TGTGCCAGCTCACCGCGGACTTCGCGGGGGGACCTATCCACAGATACGCAGTATTTT
clone_size: -; v_call: TRBV6-5; d_call: TRBD1; j_call: TRBJ1-2; cdr3_aa: CASRAPGGGYGYTF; cdr3_nt: TGTGCCAGCAGGGCGCCAGGGGGCGGCTATGGCTACACCTTC
clone_size: -; v_call: TRBV10-2; d_call: -; j_call: TRBJ1-5; cdr3_aa: CASSESTRGGLVKPQHF; cdr3_nt: TGCGCCAGCAGTGAGTCGACTCGGGGGGGGCTCGTTAAGCCCCAGCATTTT
clone_size: -; v_call: TRBV7-8; d_call: TRBD1; j_call: TRBJ1-2; cdr3_aa: CASSFRDSSYGYTF; cdr3_nt: TGTGCCAGCAGCTTCAGGGACAGTTCCTATGGCTACACCTTC
clone_size: -; v_call: TRBV28; d_call: TRBD1; j_call: TRBJ1-1; cdr3_aa: CASSFGDRELRAFF; cdr3_nt: TGTGCCAGCAGTTTTGGAGACAGGGAGTTACGAGCTTTCTTT
clone_size: once; v_call: TRBV30; d_call: -; j_call: TRBJ2-3; cdr3_aa: CAWRRDTQYF; cdr3_nt: TGTGCCTGGCGTCGGGATACGCAGTATTTT
clone_size: -; v_call: TRBV4-2; d_call: -; j_call: TRBJ2-7; cdr3_aa: CASSQEKRSSYEQYF; cdr3_nt: TGTGCCAGCAGCCAAGAGAAGCGCAGCTCCTACGAGCAGTACTTC
clone_size: once; v_call: TRBV6-5; d_call: -; j_call: TRBJ2-5; cdr3_aa: CATNKRETQYF; cdr3_nt: TGTGCCACAAATAAACGGGAGACCCAGTACTTC
clone_size: -; v_call: TRBV6-1; d_call: TRBD1; j_call: TRBJ1-6; cdr3_aa: CATPGGGLYNSPLHF; cdr3_nt: TGTGCCACCCCGGGAGGGGGCCTTTATAATTCACCCCTCCACTTT
clone_size: -; v_call: TRBV25-1; d_call: TRBD1; j_call: TRBJ1-1; cdr3_aa: CASQLGQASTEAFF; cdr3_nt: TGTGCCAGCCAATTGGGACAGGCGAGCACTGAAGCTTTCTTT
clone_size: -; v_call: TRBV9; d_call: -; j_call: TRBJ2-3; cdr3_aa: CASSEAPSSTDTQYF; cdr3_nt: TGTGCCAGCAGCGAAGCCCCTTCTAGCACAGATACGCAGTATTTT
clone_size: -; v_call: TRBV19; d_call: -; j_call: TRBJ1-5; cdr3_aa: CASSTRPRTGEPQHF; cdr3_nt: TGTGCCAGTAGTACGAGACCCAGGACGGGGGAGCCCCAGCATTTT
clone_size: -; v_call: TRBV27; d_call: TRBD2; j_call: TRBJ2-7; cdr3_aa: CASSPTSGGSYEQYF; cdr3_nt: TGTGCCAGCAGCCCTACTAGCGGGGGCTCCTACGAGCAGTACTTC
clone_size: few; v_call: TRBV5-6; d_call: -; j_call: TRBJ2-1; cdr3_aa: CASSPEVGLRSSYNEQFF; cdr3_nt: TGTGCCAGCAGCCCTGAAGTGGGACTCAGGAGCTCCTACAATGAGCAGTTCTTC
clone_size: -; v_call: TRBV27; d_call: TRBD1; j_call: TRBJ2-7; cdr3_aa: CASSLGTGGEQYF; cdr3_nt: TGTGCCAGCAGTCTAGGGACAGGGGGCGAGCAGTACTTC
clone_size: -; v_call: TRBV2; d_call: TRBD1; j_call: TRBJ2-2; cdr3_aa: CASSNDRGRTGELFF; cdr3_nt: TGTGCCAGCAGTAATGACAGGGGCCGCACCGGGGAGCTGTTTTTT
clone_size: -; v_call: TRBV15; d_call: -; j_call: TRBJ1-4; cdr3_aa: CATSRTQGNEKLFF; cdr3_nt: TGTGCCACCAGCAGAACCCAGGGAAATGAAAAACTGTTTTTT
clone_size: -; v_call: TRBV15; d_call: TRBD2; j_call: TRBJ2-1; cdr3_aa: CATSRLRRGGTQFF; cdr3_nt: TGTGCCACCAGCAGACTCCGACGCGGGGGTACGCAGTTCTTC
clone_size: -; v_call: TRBV18; d_call: -; j_call: TRBJ1-1; cdr3_aa: CASSPRSENTEAFF; cdr3_nt: TGTGCCAGCTCCCCCAGGTCGGAGAACACTGAAGCTTTCTTT
clone_size: once; v_call: TRBV5-1; d_call: -; j_call: TRBJ2-7; cdr3_aa: CASSYQGGSYEQYF; cdr3_nt: TGCGCCAGCAGCTACCAGGGGGGATCCTACGAGCAGTACTTC
clone_size: -; v_call: TRBV19; d_call: -; j_call: TRBJ2-3; cdr3_aa: CASSPAGGTDTQYF; cdr3_nt: TGTGCCAGTAGTCCTGCCGGAGGCACAGATACGCAGTATTTT
clone_size: -; v_call: TRBV10-3; d_call: -; j_call: TRBJ2-2; cdr3_aa: CATQITAGELFF; cdr3_nt: TGTGCCACCCAAATTACAGCCGGGGAGCTGTTTTTT
clone_size: -; v_call: TRBV27; d_call: -; j_call: TRBJ2-7; cdr3_aa: CASSPGLGYEQYF; cdr3_nt: TGTGCCAGCAGCCCGGGGTTGGGCTACGAGCAGTACTTC
clone_size: once; v_call: TRBV5-4; d_call: -; j_call: TRBJ2-3; cdr3_aa: CASSWLSDTQYF; cdr3_nt: TGTGCCAGCAGTTGGCTCTCAGATACGCAGTATTTT
clone_size: -; v_call: TRBV15; d_call: -; j_call: TRBJ1-1; cdr3_aa: CATSREGRGGAFF; cdr3_nt: TGTGCCACCAGCAGAGAAGGGAGAGGAGGAGCTTTCTTT
clone_size: few; v_call: TRBV11-2; d_call: TRBD2; j_call: TRBJ2-2; cdr3_aa: CASSLWAGGEELFF; cdr3_nt: TGTGCCAGCAGCTTATGGGCGGGGGGAGAGGAGCTGTTTTTT
clone_size: once; v_call: TRBV29-1; d_call: TRBD1; j_call: TRBJ2-7; cdr3_aa: CSVVGDRDYEQYF; cdr3_nt: TGCAGCGTTGTAGGTGACAGGGACTACGAGCAGTACTTC
clone_size: -; v_call: TRBV5-6; d_call: TRBD1; j_call: TRBJ2-5; cdr3_aa: CASSLGQGSQEAQYF; cdr3_nt: TGTGCCAGCAGCTTGGGACAGGGGAGTCAAGAGGCCCAGTACTTC
clone_size: -; v_call: TRBV27; d_call: -; j_call: TRBJ1-5; cdr3_aa: CASSLGANQPQHF; cdr3_nt: TGTGCCAGCAGTTTGGGGGCTAATCAGCCCCAGCATTTT
clone_size: -; v_call: TRBV5-4; d_call: -; j_call: TRBJ2-5; cdr3_aa: CASSLGGAETQYF; cdr3_nt: TGTGCCAGCAGCTTGGGCGGGGCAGAGACCCAGTACTTC
clone_size: once; v_call: TRBV6-5; d_call: TRBD1; j_call: TRBJ1-1; cdr3_aa: CAGRLSRGPTEAFF; cdr3_nt: TGTGCCGGCAGGCTCAGTAGGGGGCCCACTGAAGCTTTCTTT
clone_size: -; v_call: TRBV28; d_call: -; j_call: TRBJ1-4; cdr3_aa: CASRLGSTNEKLFF; cdr3_nt: TGTGCCAGCAGGCTAGGATCAACTAATGAAAAACTGTTTTTT
clone_size: -; v_call: TRBV13; d_call: -; j_call: TRBJ2-7; cdr3_aa: CASSLARDGTYEQYF; cdr3_nt: TGTGCCAGCAGCTTAGCGCGGGACGGAACCTACGAGCAGTACTTC
clone_size: -; v_call: TRBV7-3; d_call: TRBD1; j_call: TRBJ1-3; cdr3_aa: CASSSTGGQEQNTIYF; cdr3_nt: TGTGCCAGCAGCTCAACCGGGGGACAGGAGCAAAACACCATATATTTT
clone_size: -; v_call: TRBV7-2; d_call: -; j_call: TRBJ2-3; cdr3_aa: CASSLTRGTDTQYF; cdr3_nt: TGTGCCAGCAGTTTGACTCGGGGCACAGATACGCAGTATTTT